This TCR beta chain was sequenced during a study of cytotoxic CD8 clonotypes in ibrutinib-treated CLL. Study-wide results and limits: Under therapy, public clonotypes either contracted or stayed stable, and they were uncommon.

CDR1 and CDR2 (germline): MNHEY, SVGAGI. V lost 2 bases to trimming and J lost 6 bases, with 10 bases between them. The CDR3 covers 13 residues. This clone appeared once. Its antigen is still unknown. Libraries were prepared by immunoSEQ multiplex PCR; TCRdb keeps only in-frame clonotypes and omits some of them. The profile covers almost 85,000 clones, with 70% to 90% appearing a single time and 5.4% taken by the ten largest. Here the sequenced sample was PBMCs, taken before ibrutinib treatment. The genes are TRBV6-5 and TRBJ1-1; possibly TRBD1 for D (6 bases). This clonotype was obtained from a human donor with chronic lymphocytic leukemia. CDR3 in DNA: TGTGCCAGCAGTTACCGGACAGCATCTGAAGCTTTCTTT. Its translation: CASSYRTASEAFF.